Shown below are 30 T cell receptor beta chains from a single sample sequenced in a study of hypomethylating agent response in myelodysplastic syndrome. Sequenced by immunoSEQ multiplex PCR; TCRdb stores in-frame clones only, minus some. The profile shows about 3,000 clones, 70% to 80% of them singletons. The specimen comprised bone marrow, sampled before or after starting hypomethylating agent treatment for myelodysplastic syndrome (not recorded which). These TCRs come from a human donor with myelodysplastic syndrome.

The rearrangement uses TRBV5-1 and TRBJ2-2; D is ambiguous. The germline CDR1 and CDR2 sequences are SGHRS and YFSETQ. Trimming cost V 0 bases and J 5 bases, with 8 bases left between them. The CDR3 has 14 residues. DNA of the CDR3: TGCGCCAGCAGCTTGGTAGCCCTGACCGGGGAGCTGTTTTTT. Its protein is CASSLVALTGELFF.

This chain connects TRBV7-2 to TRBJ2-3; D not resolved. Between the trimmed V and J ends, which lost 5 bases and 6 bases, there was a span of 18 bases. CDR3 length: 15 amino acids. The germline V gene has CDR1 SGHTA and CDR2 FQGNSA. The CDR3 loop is CASSPFPRGRDTQYF. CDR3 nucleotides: TGTGCCAGCAGCCCCTTCCCCCGAGGAAGGGATACGCAGTATTTT.

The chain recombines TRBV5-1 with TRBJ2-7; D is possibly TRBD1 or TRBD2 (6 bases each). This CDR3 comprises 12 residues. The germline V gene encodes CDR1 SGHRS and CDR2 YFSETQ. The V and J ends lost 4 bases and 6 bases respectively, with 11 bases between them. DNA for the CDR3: TGCGCCAGCAGCGTGGAGGGGGTCGAGCAGTACTTC. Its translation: CASSVEGVEQYF. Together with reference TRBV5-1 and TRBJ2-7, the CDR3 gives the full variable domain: KAGVTQTPRYLIKTRGQQVTLSCSPISGHRSVSWYQQTPGQGLQFLFEYFSETQRNKGNFPGRFSGRQFSNSRSEMNVSTLELGDSALYLCASSVEGVEQYFGPGTRLTVT.

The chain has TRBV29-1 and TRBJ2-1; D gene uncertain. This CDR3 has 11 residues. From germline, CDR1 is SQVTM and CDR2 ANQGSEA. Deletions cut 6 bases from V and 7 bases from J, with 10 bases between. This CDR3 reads CSVETTNEQFF. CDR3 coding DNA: TGCAGCGTCGAGACCACGAATGAGCAGTTCTTC.

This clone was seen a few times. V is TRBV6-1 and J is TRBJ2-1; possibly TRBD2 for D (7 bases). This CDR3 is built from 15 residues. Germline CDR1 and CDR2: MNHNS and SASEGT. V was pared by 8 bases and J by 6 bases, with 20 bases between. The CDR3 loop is CASAADAGAINEQFF. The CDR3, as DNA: TGTGCCAGCGCCGCTGACGCGGGGGCCATCAATGAGCAGTTCTTC.

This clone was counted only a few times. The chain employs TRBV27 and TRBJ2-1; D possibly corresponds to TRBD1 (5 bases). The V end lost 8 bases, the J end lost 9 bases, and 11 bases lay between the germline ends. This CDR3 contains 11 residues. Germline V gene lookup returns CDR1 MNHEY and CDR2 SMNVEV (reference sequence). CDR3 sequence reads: CASSGLGEQFF. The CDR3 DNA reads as TGTGCCAGCTCAGGGTTGGGTGAGCAGTTCTTC.

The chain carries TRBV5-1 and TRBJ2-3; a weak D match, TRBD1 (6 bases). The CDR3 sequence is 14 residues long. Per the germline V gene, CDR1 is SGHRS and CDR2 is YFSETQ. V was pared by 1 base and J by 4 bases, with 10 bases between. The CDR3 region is CASSLFTGSDTQYF. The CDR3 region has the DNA TGCGCCAGCAGCTTGTTTACAGGGTCAGATACGCAGTATTTT.

CDR3 nucleotide sequence: TGTGCCAGCAGCTTGGACAGTTTGTCTCTTTCTCGAGCTTTCTTT. This translates into CASSLDSLSLSRAFF. The chain combines TRBV5-6 with TRBJ1-1; D not certain. The CDR3 is 15 residues long. Between the trimmed V and J ends, which lost 0 bases and 10 bases, there was a span of 19 bases. Germline loops: CDR1 SGHDT, CDR2 YYEEEE.

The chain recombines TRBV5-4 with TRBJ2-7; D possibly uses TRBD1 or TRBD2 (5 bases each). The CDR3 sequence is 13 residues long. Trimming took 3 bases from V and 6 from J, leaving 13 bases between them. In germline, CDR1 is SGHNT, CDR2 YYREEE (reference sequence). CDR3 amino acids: CASSWGRDREQYF. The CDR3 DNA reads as TGTGCCAGCAGCTGGGGACGGGATCGCGAGCAGTACTTC. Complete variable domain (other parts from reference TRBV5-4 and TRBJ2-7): ETGVTQSPTHLIKTRGQQVTLRCSSQSGHNTVSWYQQALGQGPQFIFQYYREEENGRGNFPPRFSGLQFPNYSSELNVNALELDDSALYLCASSWGRDREQYFGPGTRLTVT.

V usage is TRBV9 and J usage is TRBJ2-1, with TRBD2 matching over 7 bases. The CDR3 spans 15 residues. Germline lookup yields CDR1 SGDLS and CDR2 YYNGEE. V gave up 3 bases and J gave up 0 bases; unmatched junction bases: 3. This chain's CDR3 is CASSASGSSYNEQFF. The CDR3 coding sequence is TGTGCCAGCAGCGCTAGCGGAAGCTCCTACAATGAGCAGTTCTTC.

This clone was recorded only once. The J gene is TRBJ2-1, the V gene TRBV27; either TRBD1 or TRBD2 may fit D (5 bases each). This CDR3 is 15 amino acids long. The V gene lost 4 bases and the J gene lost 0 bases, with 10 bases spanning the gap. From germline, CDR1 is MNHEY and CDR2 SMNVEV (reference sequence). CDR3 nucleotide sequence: TGTGCCAGCAGTTCGGGACCGGTCTCCTACAATGAGCAGTTCTTC. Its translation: CASSSGPVSYNEQFF.

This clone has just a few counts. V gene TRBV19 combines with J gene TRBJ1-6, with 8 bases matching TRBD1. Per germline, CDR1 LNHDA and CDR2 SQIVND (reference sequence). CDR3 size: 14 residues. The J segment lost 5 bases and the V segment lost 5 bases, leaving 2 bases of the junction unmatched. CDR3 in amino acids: CASSGTGHNSPLHF. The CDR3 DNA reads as TGTGCCAGTAGTGGGACAGGTCATAATTCACCCCTCCACTTT.

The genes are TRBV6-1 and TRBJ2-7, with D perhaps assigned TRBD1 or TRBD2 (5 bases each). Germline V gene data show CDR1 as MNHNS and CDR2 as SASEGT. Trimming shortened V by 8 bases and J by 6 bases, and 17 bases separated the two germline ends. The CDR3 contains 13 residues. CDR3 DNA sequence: TGTGCCAGCCCTCTCGGGGACGGGGCCGAGCAGTACTTC. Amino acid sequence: CASPLGDGAEQYF.

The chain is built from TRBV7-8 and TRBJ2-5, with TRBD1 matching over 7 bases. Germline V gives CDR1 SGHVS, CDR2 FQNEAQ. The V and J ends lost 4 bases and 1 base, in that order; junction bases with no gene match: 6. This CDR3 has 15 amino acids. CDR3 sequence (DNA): TGTGCCAGCAGCTACCGGGACAGACTCCAAGAGACCCAGTACTTC. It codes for CASSYRDRLQETQYF.

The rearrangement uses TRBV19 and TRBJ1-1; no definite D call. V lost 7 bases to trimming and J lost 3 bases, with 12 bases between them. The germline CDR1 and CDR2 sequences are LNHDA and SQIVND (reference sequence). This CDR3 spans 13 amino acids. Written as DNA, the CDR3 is TGTGCCAGTACCAGGATGTGGGACACTGAAGCTTTCTTT. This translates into CASTRMWDTEAFF.

For the CDR3, the DNA is TGTGCCTGGAGTGTCGGACAGGGGAGTAATCAGCCCCAGCATTTT. The encoded protein is CAWSVGQGSNQPQHF. This rearrangement joins TRBV30 to TRBJ1-5, with 9 bases lining up with TRBD1. The CDR3 consists of 15 residues. Unmatched junction bases numbered 4, after V lost 0 bases and J lost 4 bases. From germline, CDR1 is GTSNPN and CDR2 SVGIG (reference sequence).

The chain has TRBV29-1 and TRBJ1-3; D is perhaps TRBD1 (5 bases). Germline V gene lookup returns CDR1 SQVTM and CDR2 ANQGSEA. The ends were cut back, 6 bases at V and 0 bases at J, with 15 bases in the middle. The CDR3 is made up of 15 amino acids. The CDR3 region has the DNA TGCAGCGTGACTTTGGGGACCTTCTCTGGAAACACCATATATTTT. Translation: CSVTLGTFSGNTIYF.

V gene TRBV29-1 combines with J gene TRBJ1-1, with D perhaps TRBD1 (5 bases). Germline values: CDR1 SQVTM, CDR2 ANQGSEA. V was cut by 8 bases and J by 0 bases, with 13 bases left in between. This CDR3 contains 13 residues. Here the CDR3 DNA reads TGCAGCCTATCAGGGACTTTGAACACTGAAGCTTTCTTT. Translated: CSLSGTLNTEAFF. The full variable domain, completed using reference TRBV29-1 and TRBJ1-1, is SAVISQKPSRDICQRGTSLTIQCQVDSQVTMMFWYRQQPGQSLTLIATANQGSEATYESGFVIDKFPISRPNLTFSTLTVSNMSPEDSSIYLCSLSGTLNTEAFFGQGTRLTVV.

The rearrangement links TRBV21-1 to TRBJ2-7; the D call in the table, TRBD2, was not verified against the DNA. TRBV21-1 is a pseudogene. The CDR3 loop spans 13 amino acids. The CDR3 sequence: CASSSHGEYEQYF. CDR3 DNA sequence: TGTGCCAGCAGCTCTCACGGGGAATACGAGCAGTACTTC.

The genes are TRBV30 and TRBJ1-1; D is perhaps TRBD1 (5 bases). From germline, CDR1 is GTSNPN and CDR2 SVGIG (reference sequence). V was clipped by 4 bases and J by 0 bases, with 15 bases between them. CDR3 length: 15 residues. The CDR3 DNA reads TGTGCCTGGATAGGGCGTTTGGGGGTGAACACTGAAGCTTTCTTT. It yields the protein CAWIGRLGVNTEAFF.

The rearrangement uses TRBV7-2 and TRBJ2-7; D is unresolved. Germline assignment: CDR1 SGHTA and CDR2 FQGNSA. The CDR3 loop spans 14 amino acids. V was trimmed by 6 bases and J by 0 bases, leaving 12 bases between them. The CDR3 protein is CASRTRGDSYEQYF. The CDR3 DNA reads TGTGCCAGCAGAACCCGTGGTGACTCCTACGAGCAGTACTTC.

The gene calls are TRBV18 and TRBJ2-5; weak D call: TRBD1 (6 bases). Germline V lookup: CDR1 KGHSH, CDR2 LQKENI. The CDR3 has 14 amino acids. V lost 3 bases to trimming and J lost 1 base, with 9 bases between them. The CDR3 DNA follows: TGTGCCAGCTCACCGACAGGTACCCAAGAGACCCAGTACTTC. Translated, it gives CASSPTGTQETQYF.

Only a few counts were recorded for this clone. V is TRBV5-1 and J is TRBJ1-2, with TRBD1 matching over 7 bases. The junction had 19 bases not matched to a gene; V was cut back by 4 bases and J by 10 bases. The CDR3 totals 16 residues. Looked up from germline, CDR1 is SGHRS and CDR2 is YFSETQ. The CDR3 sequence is CASSTGQEPVSSDYTF. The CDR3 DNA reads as TGCGCCAGCAGCACAGGACAGGAGCCGGTTTCCTCGGACTACACCTTC.

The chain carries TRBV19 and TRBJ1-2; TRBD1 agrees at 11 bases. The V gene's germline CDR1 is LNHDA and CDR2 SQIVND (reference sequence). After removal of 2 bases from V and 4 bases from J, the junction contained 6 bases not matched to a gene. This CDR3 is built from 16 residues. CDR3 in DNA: TGTGCCAGTAGTATAAACCGGGACAGGGGGACCTATGGCTACACCTTC. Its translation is CASSINRDRGTYGYTF. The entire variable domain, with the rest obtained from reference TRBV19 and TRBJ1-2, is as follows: DGGITQSPKYLFRKEGQNVTLSCEQNLNHDAMYWYRQDPGQGLRLIYYSQIVNDFQKGDIAEGYSVSREKKESFPLTVTSAQKNPTAFYLCASSINRDRGTYGYTFGSGTRLTVV.

The CDR3 here is CATSRHPQVYEQYF. DNA for the CDR3: TGTGCCACCAGCAGACACCCGCAAGTATACGAGCAGTACTTC. V usage is TRBV15 and J usage is TRBJ2-7; no definite D call. The CDR3 is made up of 14 amino acids. CDR1 is LNHNV and CDR2 is YYDKDF in the germline V gene (reference sequence). Trimming left V 2 bases short and J 4 bases short, with 12 bases between.

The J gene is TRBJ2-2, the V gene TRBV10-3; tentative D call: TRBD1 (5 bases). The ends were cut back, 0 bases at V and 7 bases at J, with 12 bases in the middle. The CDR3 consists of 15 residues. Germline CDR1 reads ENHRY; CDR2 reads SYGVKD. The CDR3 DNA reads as TGTGCCATCAGTGAGTCAGGGGCGGATATCGGGGAGCTGTTTTTT. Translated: CAISESGADIGELFF.

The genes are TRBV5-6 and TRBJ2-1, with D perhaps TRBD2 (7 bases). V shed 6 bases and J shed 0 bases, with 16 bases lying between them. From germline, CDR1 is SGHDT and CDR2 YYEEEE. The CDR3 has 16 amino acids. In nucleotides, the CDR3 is TGTGCCAGCAACAGGGAGGGGGTGGTCTCCTACAATGAGCAGTTCTTC. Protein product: CASNREGVVSYNEQFF. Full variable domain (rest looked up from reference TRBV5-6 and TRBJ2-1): DAGVTQSPTHLIKTRGQQVTLRCSPKSGHDTVSWYQQALGQGPQFIFQYYEEEERQRGNFPDRFSGHQFPNYSSELNVNALLLGDSALYLCASNREGVVSYNEQFFGPGTRLTVL.

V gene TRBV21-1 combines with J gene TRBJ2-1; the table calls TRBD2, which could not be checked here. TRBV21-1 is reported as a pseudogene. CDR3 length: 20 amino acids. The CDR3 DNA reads TGTGCCAGCAGCACACCACGCTTACTAGCGGGGGGCCCCTCCTACAATGAGCAGTTCTTC. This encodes CASSTPRLLAGGPSYNEQFF.

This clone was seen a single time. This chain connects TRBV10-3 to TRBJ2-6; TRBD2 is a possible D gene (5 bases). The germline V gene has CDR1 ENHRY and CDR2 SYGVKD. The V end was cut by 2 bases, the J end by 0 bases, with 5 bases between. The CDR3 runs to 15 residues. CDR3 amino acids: CAISETSSGANVLTF. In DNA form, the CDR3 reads TGTGCCATCAGTGAGACTAGCTCTGGGGCCAACGTCCTGACTTTC.

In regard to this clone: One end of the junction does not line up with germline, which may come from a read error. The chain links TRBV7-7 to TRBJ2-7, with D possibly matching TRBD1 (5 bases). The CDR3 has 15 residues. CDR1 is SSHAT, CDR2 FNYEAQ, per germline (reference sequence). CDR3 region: CASTLPVRVLYEQYF. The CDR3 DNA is TGTGCTAGCACCCTGCCCGTCAGGGTCCTCTACGAGCAGTACTTC.